This T cell receptor beta chain was identified in a study of T cell responses to AZD1222 COVID-19 vaccine. At the level of the study: Timing groups of about 4 and about 12 weeks for second doses were pooled. Notes on the study in general: Spike-specific TCR breadth and depth went up after people got two AZD1222 doses.

The data were produced by immunoSEQ multiplex PCR, yet TCRdb's version contains in-frame clones alone and is incomplete. Among about 150,000 clones listed, 88% were seen once. This clone was recorded only once. Its antigen is currently unknown. Other DNA sequences in this specimen translate into the identical CDR3. Germline CDR1 is LGHNA and CDR2 is YSLEER. The CDR3 has 13 residues. The V and J ends lost 0 bases and 4 bases respectively, with 6 bases between them. The sample was peripheral blood, taken on day 0 of AZD1222 vaccination. The chain has TRBV4-3 and TRBJ1-2; D remains unclear. The receptor was isolated from an adult in good health. CDR3: CASSQDRGYGYTF. CDR3 DNA: TGCGCCAGCAGCCAAGATCGGGGCTATGGCTACACCTTC.